This T cell receptor beta chain was recovered during a study of blood T cell repertoires in COVID-19. Across the whole study: COVID-19 samples collected from the United States, Italy and Spain covered acute and convalescent phases. Nucleic acid was either cDNA or gDNA, and it came from T cells, B-cell-depleted T cells, or PBMCs.

This clone was observed many times. This CDR3 comprises 13 residues. CDR1 is MNHEY, CDR2 SMNVEV, per germline (reference sequence). The ends were cut back, 9 bases at V and 2 bases at J, with 14 bases in the middle. Assay: immunoSEQ multiplex PCR; the TCRdb copy retains only in-frame clones and omits some. The sample includes approximately 88,000 clones, 80% of them seen just once. This TCR was recovered from a woman over 75 with acute or convalescent COVID-19. The chain recombines TRBV27 with TRBJ2-7; D is possibly TRBD2 (6 bases). The sample consisted of peripheral blood. CDR3 bases: TGTGCCAGTCAGGGAGGTCCTACCTACGAGCAGTACTTC. Protein sequence: CASQGGPTYEQYF.